These 6 T cell receptor beta chains share one sample of origin, sequenced in a study of T cell responses to AZD1222 COVID-19 vaccine. Data came from immunoSEQ multiplex PCR; TCRdb stores just in-frame clones and leaves some out. The data contain 35,000 to 45,000 clones, 80% of them singletons. This specimen was peripheral blood, taken on day 0 of AZD1222 vaccination. The receptors derive from an adult in good health.

The chain couples TRBV7-9 to TRBJ2-7; TRBD2 is a possible D gene (6 bases). The CDR3 sequence is 14 residues long. CDR1 is SEHNR, CDR2 FQNEAQ, per germline (reference sequence). Deletions cut 3 bases from V and 6 bases from J, with 15 bases between. The CDR3 loop is CASSFSTGGSEQYF. The CDR3 DNA follows: TGTGCCAGCAGCTTTAGCACCGGAGGGTCCGAGCAGTACTTC.

This chain joins TRBV7-2 and TRBJ2-2; TRBD1 aligns across 9 bases. With V trimmed by 5 bases and J by 7 bases, 5 bases remained unmatched. This CDR3 has 14 residues. Germline CDR1 is SGHTA and CDR2 is FQGNSA. The DNA for the CDR3 is TGTGCCAGCAGCAAACAGGGGGCCGTCGGGGAGCTGTTTTTT. Translating gives CASSKQGAVGELFF. Combining the CDR3 with reference TRBV7-2 and TRBJ2-2 gives the whole variable domain GAGVSQSPSNKVTEKGKDVELRCDPISGHTALYWYRQSLGQGLEFLIYFQGNSAPDKSGLPSDRFSAERTGGSVSTLTIQRTQQEDSAVYLCASSKQGAVGELFFGEGSRLTVL.

The chain links TRBV6-5 to TRBJ2-7, with D perhaps matching TRBD2 (6 bases). The V and J ends lost 5 bases and 2 bases respectively, with 13 bases between them. CDR3 length equals 14 residues. The V gene's germline CDR1 is MNHEY and CDR2 SVGAGI. As DNA, the CDR3 is TGTGCCAGCAGTCTAGGATGGGGGGCCTACGAGCAGTACTTC. Its translation is CASSLGWGAYEQYF.

The CDR3 here is CASSPRSSYEQYF. The CDR3 DNA follows: TGTGCCAGCAGCCCCAGGAGCTCCTACGAGCAGTACTTC. This chain links TRBV7-2 with TRBJ2-7; no clear D gene. CDR1 is SGHTA and CDR2 is FQGNSA in the germline V gene. The CDR3 is 13 amino acids. The ends were cut back, 5 bases at V and 0 bases at J, with 8 bases in the middle.

This sequence joins TRBV5-5 and TRBJ1-2; D might be TRBD1 (5 bases). The V end was cut by 2 bases, the J end by 7 bases, with 9 bases between. The germline gives CDR1 SGHKS, CDR2 YYEKEE (reference sequence). CDR3 length: 12 amino acids. In DNA form, the CDR3 reads TGTGCCAGCAGCTTCCAGGGTTTTGGCTACACCTTC. Its protein is CASSFQGFGYTF.

The chain's CDR3 is CASSLARGSFDEQYF. CDR3 DNA: TGTGCCAGCAGCTTAGCTCGGGGCTCCTTCGACGAGCAGTACTTC. This chain links TRBV7-2 with TRBJ2-7; D tentatively reads TRBD1 or TRBD2 (5 bases each). This CDR3 has 15 amino acids. V was clipped by 0 bases and J by 5 bases, with 14 bases between them. From germline, CDR1 is SGHTA and CDR2 FQGNSA.